The 24 T cell receptor beta chains reported below all come from one sample, sequenced in a study of identical twins. One entry per CDR3 protein results from TCRdb running MiXCR on the 5' RACE reads. The sample consists of about 570,000 distinct CDR3 sequences, around 9.6% of them appearing once. The sample was also reused in another study, on yellow fever vaccine responses in identical twins.

Sequencing was done on a sample of PBMCs. Receptors originate from a woman between 18 and 30 years old in good health.

J is TRBJ2-5 and V is TRBV20-1, with D unclear. Trimming shortened V by 6 bases and J by 0 bases, and 5 bases separated the two germline ends. This CDR3 is 11 amino acids long. Germline-derived CDR1 and CDR2 are DFQATT and SNEGSKA (reference sequence). CDR3 residues: CSARNQETQYF. CDR3 coding DNA: TGCAGTGCGCGGAACCAAGAGACCCAGTACTTC.

This clonotype was observed a handful of times. This sequence joins TRBV6-1 and TRBJ2-5, with a weak D call TRBD2 (6 bases). Germline V gives CDR1 MNHNS, CDR2 SASEGT. Deletions cut 8 bases from V and 7 bases from J, with 20 bases between. This CDR3 has 14 amino acids. In DNA, the CDR3 is TGTGCCAGCGCGATGGGGGGATCCCCAAGGACCCAGTACTTC. It is translated as CASAMGGSPRTQYF.

In this sample, this clonotype turned up a few times. V usage is TRBV5-1 and J usage is TRBJ2-7; 8 positions match TRBD1. This CDR3 comprises 14 residues. V trimming: 2 bases; J trimming: 6 bases; junction bases outside the gene matches: 7. Germline V gives CDR1 SGHRS, CDR2 YFSETQ. In nucleotides, the CDR3 is TGCGCCAGCAGCTTACAGGGGGAACTGGGCGAGCAGTACTTC. Protein: CASSLQGELGEQYF.

This clonotype was recorded many times. This chain joins TRBV7-2 and TRBJ2-2; no clear D. Per the germline V gene, CDR1 is SGHTA and CDR2 is FQGNSA. Trimming removed 1 base at V and 6 bases at J, with 12 bases between. This CDR3 contains 15 residues. CDR3 bases: TGTGCCAGCAGCTTAGTGGGGTCGGGCGCCGGGGAGCTGTTTTTT. It is translated as CASSLVGSGAGELFF.

This clonotype was recorded a few times. The rearrangement uses TRBV20-1 and TRBJ2-1, with TRBD2 matching 7 bases. In germline, CDR1 is DFQATT, CDR2 SNEGSKA (reference sequence). With V trimmed by 5 bases and J by 0 bases, 4 bases remained unmatched. The CDR3 has 14 residues. This CDR3 reads CSAYSGYSYNEQFF. For the CDR3, the DNA is TGCAGTGCTTATAGCGGGTACTCCTACAATGAGCAGTTCTTC.

This clonotype occurred many times. The chain recombines TRBV6-6 with TRBJ2-1; TRBD1 might be the D (6 bases). The CDR3 is 12 amino acids. V was shortened by 6 bases and J by 5 bases, with 8 bases between the two germline ends. CDR1 is MNHNY, CDR2 SVGAGI, per germline (reference sequence). The CDR3 is CASSYRDNEQFF. DNA of the CDR3: TGTGCCAGCAGCTACAGGGACAATGAGCAGTTCTTC.

There are a few counts of this clonotype. V and J are TRBV2 and TRBJ2-2; D remains ambiguous. The germline V and J ends were trimmed by 10 bases and 3 bases, with 12 bases remaining between them. The germline V gene has CDR1 SNHLY and CDR2 FYNNEI. The CDR3 spans 13 residues. CDR3 residues: CATRLGYTGELFF. The CDR3 coding sequence is TGTGCCACTCGGCTTGGGTACACCGGGGAGCTGTTTTTT.

This clonotype was recorded at least ten times. In DNA, the CDR3 is TGTGCCAGCAGTTTCGGGGCAGACACCACAGATACGCAGTATTTT. It yields the protein CASSFGADTTDTQYF. This chain connects TRBV28 to TRBJ2-3, with D possibly being TRBD1 or TRBD2 (5 bases each). This CDR3 contains 15 residues. Germline CDR1 is MDHEN and CDR2 is SYDVKM. Trimming cost V 3 bases and J 2 bases, with 12 bases left between them.

This clonotype has just a few counts. This chain connects TRBV2 to TRBJ2-3; D remains unclear. V lost 7 bases to trimming and J lost 8 bases, with 13 bases between them. The CDR3 has 12 residues. The V gene's germline CDR1 is SNHLY and CDR2 FYNNEI. CDR3 DNA: TGTGCCAGCAAAGACCAGTCGACTACGCAGTATTTT. Translated: CASKDQSTTQYF.

The chain combines TRBV5-1 with TRBJ2-7; TRBD1 agrees at 9 bases. This CDR3 spans 15 amino acids. Trimming at V came to 4 bases and at J to 5 bases, leaving 10 bases not matched to a gene. Per germline, CDR1 SGHRS and CDR2 YFSETQ. Here the CDR3 DNA reads TGCGCCAGCAGCCCTCGAGGACAGGGGAATAACGAGCAGTACTTC. This encodes CASSPRGQGNNEQYF.

This clonotype was recorded at least ten times. This chain links TRBV20-1 with TRBJ2-5, with D perhaps TRBD2 (5 bases). The CDR3 runs 15 residues. The germline V and J ends were trimmed by 0 bases and 5 bases, with 16 bases remaining between them. Germline-derived CDR1 and CDR2 are DFQATT and SNEGSKA (reference sequence). This CDR3 is CSARDSSSGDETQYF. The CDR3 nucleotides read TGCAGTGCTAGAGATTCTTCGAGCGGCGACGAGACCCAGTACTTC.

V usage is TRBV7-2 and J usage is TRBJ1-4; 10 bases are a match to TRBD1. The CDR3 length is 14 residues. V shed 3 bases and J 10 bases; nucleotides not matched to a gene: 5. Looked up from germline, CDR1 is SGHTA and CDR2 is FQGNSA. Here the CDR3 DNA reads TGTGCCAGCAGCTTTAGGGACAGGGGAGGAAAACTGTTTTTT. This sequence encodes CASSFRDRGGKLFF.

The chain has TRBV6-4 and TRBJ2-7, with D possibly matching TRBD1 (5 bases). Trimming left V 0 bases short and J 1 base short, with 7 bases between. CDR1 MRHNA and CDR2 SNTAGT come from the germline V gene. CDR3 length equals 14 residues. The CDR3 loop reads CASSDSGHSYEQYF. In DNA form, the CDR3 reads TGTGCCAGCAGTGACTCCGGACATTCCTACGAGCAGTACTTC.

The chain uses TRBV24-1 and TRBJ2-1, with 7 bases that match TRBD1. CDR1 and CDR2 (germline): KGHDR, SFDVKD. V lost 5 bases, J lost 1 base, and 7 bases stayed unmatched. CDR3 length equals 16 residues. As DNA, the CDR3 is TGTGCCACCAGTGGGGCAGGGGGTTTTTCCTACAATGAGCAGTTCTTC. It translates to CATSGAGGFSYNEQFF.

This clonotype showed up just a few times. DNA of the CDR3: TGTGCCAGCAGCTTCCGACAGAACACCGGGGAGCTGTTTTTT. Protein: CASSFRQNTGELFF. The rearrangement uses TRBV5-5 and TRBJ2-2; no clear D. Trimming took 2 bases from V and 1 from J, leaving 6 bases between them. The CDR3 has 14 residues. From germline, CDR1 is SGHKS and CDR2 YYEKEE (reference sequence).

This clonotype was seen many times. The J gene is TRBJ2-7, the V gene TRBV3-1; D might be TRBD1 (5 bases). CDR1 is LGHDT, CDR2 YNNKEL, per germline (reference sequence). The V end lost 0 bases, the J end lost 6 bases, and 12 bases lay between the germline ends. This CDR3 has 14 residues. The DNA of the CDR3 is TGTGCCAGCAGCCAAGATCGGACATACGGCGAGCAGTACTTC. Its translation is CASSQDRTYGEQYF.

The table lists this clonotype with many counts. V and J are TRBV24-1 and TRBJ2-1; D is undetermined. This CDR3 region has 15 residues. The V end lost 7 bases, the J end lost 8 bases, and 20 bases lay between the germline ends. Germline CDR1 KGHDR, CDR2 SFDVKD. CDR3 in DNA: TGTGCCACCAGCCTACTGACACCTCGCCGGGATGAGCAGTTCTTC. This translates into CATSLLTPRRDEQFF.

This clonotype was detected ten times or more. The V and J genes are TRBV4-1 and TRBJ1-2; D uncertain. The CDR3 sequence is 13 residues long. Deletions cut 1 base from V and 1 base from J, with 4 bases between. CDR1 is MGHRA and CDR2 is YSYEKL in the germline V gene. The CDR3 protein is CASSQAVNYGYTF. CDR3 nucleotide sequence: TGCGCCAGCAGCCAAGCGGTTAACTATGGCTACACCTTC.

The chain links TRBV10-3 to TRBJ1-3; possibly TRBD1 for D (6 bases). The CDR3 spans 15 residues. Trimming shortened V by 7 bases and J by 0 bases, and 13 bases separated the two germline ends. Germline V gene data show CDR1 as ENHRY and CDR2 as SYGVKD. The CDR3: CAIIRTALSGNTIYF. CDR3 bases: TGTGCCATCATCCGGACAGCACTCTCTGGAAACACCATATATTTT.

The genes are TRBV12-3 or TRBV12-4 and TRBJ2-7; 9 nucleotides align to TRBD1. V shed 5 bases, J shed 0 bases, and the junction held 5 bases outside the gene matches. The CDR3 has 15 amino acids. The DNA for the CDR3 is TGTGCCAGCAGTCCCGGGACAGGGTACTCCTACGAGCAGTACTTC. Translated, it gives CASSPGTGYSYEQYF.

In this sample, this clonotype turned up a few times. The rearrangement joins TRBV5-1 to TRBJ1-4; D is ambiguous. CDR1 and CDR2 from the germline V gene are SGHRS and YFSETQ. Trimming shortened V by 0 bases and J by 5 bases, and 8 bases separated the two germline ends. The CDR3 extends over 14 amino acids. The CDR3 DNA reads as TGCGCCAGCAGCTTGGATTACGGGAATGAAAAACTGTTTTTT. Translated: CASSLDYGNEKLFF.

This clonotype came up a few times. V and J are TRBV6-2 or TRBV6-3 and TRBJ2-1; no definite D call. The CDR3 loop spans 11 amino acids. Germline V gene data show CDR1 as MNHEY and CDR2 as SVGEGT. Trimming shortened V by 3 bases and J by 8 bases, and 5 bases separated the two germline ends. CDR3 protein: CASSYSYEQFF. For the CDR3, the DNA is TGTGCCAGCAGTTATTCATATGAGCAGTTCTTC.

V is TRBV6-2 or TRBV6-3 and J is TRBJ2-4, with D possibly TRBD1 on 5 matching bases. The V end was cut by 2 bases, the J end by 0 bases, with 11 bases between. The CDR3 has 16 residues. The germline CDR1 and CDR2 sequences are MNHEY and SVGEGT. The CDR3 protein is CASSYTGVLAKNIQYF. Written as DNA, the CDR3 is TGTGCCAGCAGTTACACAGGCGTCCTAGCCAAAAACATTCAGTACTTC.

The chain has TRBV20-1 and TRBJ2-3, with 13 nucleotides matching TRBD2. In germline, CDR1 is DFQATT, CDR2 SNEGSKA (reference sequence). The CDR3 runs 16 residues. V lost 5 bases to trimming and J lost 6 bases; unmatched junction nucleotides: 11. The CDR3 nucleotides are TGCAGTGCTTCCCAGACTAGCGGGGGGCTGATTGATACGCAGTATTTT. It yields the protein CSASQTSGGLIDTQYF.